This entry lists 22 T cell receptor beta chains sequenced from one sample in a study of shared clonotypes between healthy human individuals. CD45RO-negative, CCR7-selected cells formed the naive CD8 fraction, which excluded terminally differentiated effector memory CD45RA+ cells. The repertoire was sequenced with immunoSEQ multiplex PCR; TCRdb's copy has only in-frame clones and lacks some. The repertoire holds about 2.1 million clones, with around 95% as singletons. The sequencing input was naive CD8+ T cells from PBMCs. The receptors derive from a man in his late teens or twenties in good health. Some clones in this sample may be carry-over from other donors' samples.

This chain links TRBV4-1 with TRBJ2-2; weak D call: TRBD2 (6 bases). CDR1 MGHRA and CDR2 YSYEKL come from the germline V gene. The CDR3 spans 14 residues. Trimming cost V 1 base and J 7 bases, with 10 bases left between them. The CDR3 reads CASSQVREIGELFF. Here the CDR3 DNA reads TGCGCCAGCAGCCAAGTTCGGGAGATCGGGGAGCTGTTTTTT.

On this clone: This specimen includes other DNA sequences encoding the same CDR3. This chain joins TRBV7-9 and TRBJ2-1; 11 bases match TRBD2. Germline CDR1 reads SEHNR; CDR2 reads FQNEAQ (reference sequence). The CDR3 totals 16 residues. The V segment lost 4 bases and the J segment 3 bases; nucleotides outside the gene matches: 5. The CDR3 spells CASSSGLAGLYNEQFF. The CDR3 nucleotides are TGTGCCAGCAGCTCAGGACTAGCGGGCCTCTACAATGAGCAGTTCTTC.

The genes are TRBV29-1 and TRBJ2-2; 8 bases are a match to TRBD2. The germline CDR1 and CDR2 sequences are SQVTM and ANQGSEA. This CDR3 has 14 amino acids. V shed 3 bases, J shed 4 bases, and the junction held 4 bases outside the gene matches. CDR3 region: CSVESGSGTGELFF. CDR3 bases: TGCAGCGTTGAGAGCGGGAGTGGCACCGGGGAGCTGTTTTTT.

The chain recombines TRBV28 with TRBJ1-5; D is unclear. Germline lookup yields CDR1 MDHEN and CDR2 SYDVKM. This CDR3 is 16 amino acids long. V lost 2 bases and J lost 2, with 13 bases in between. For the CDR3, the DNA is TGTGCCAGCAGTTTACTTAGAGACAATGGCAATCAGCCCCAGCATTTT. Translation gives CASSLLRDNGNQPQHF.

The J gene is TRBJ2-1, the V gene TRBV7-9; tentatively, D is TRBD2 (5 bases). Deletions cut 7 bases from V and 8 bases from J, with 15 bases between. The germline V gene has CDR1 SEHNR and CDR2 FQNEAQ (reference sequence). The CDR3 is made up of 13 amino acids. The CDR3, as DNA: TGTGCCAGCACTAGCCTCCCGGCGGATGAGCAGTTCTTC. As protein: CASTSLPADEQFF.

The chain links TRBV18 to TRBJ2-7; a weak D match, TRBD2 (5 bases). The germline CDR1 and CDR2 sequences are KGHSH and LQKENI. V shed 3 bases and J shed 0 bases, with 15 bases lying between them. The CDR3 totals 16 residues. CDR3 sequence reads: CASSPLDGEGSYEQYF. The CDR3 nucleotides are TGTGCCAGCTCACCGCTAGACGGCGAGGGCTCCTACGAGCAGTACTTC. The full variable domain, its missing parts supplied by reference TRBV18 and TRBJ2-7, is NAGVMQNPRHLVRRRGQEARLRCSPMKGHSHVYWYRQLPEEGLKFMVYLQKENIIDESGMPKERFSAEFPKEGPSILRIQQVVRGDSAAYFCASSPLDGEGSYEQYFGPGTRLTVT.

The V call is TRBV5-1, the J call TRBJ2-1; D not certain. The V end was cut by 4 bases, the J end by 8 bases, with 16 bases between. The CDR3 sequence is 14 residues long. The germline V gene has CDR1 SGHRS and CDR2 YFSETQ. This chain's CDR3 is CASSQALPGDEQFF. The CDR3 bases are TGCGCCAGCAGCCAGGCCCTCCCGGGCGATGAGCAGTTCTTC. Full variable domain (remainder filled in from reference TRBV5-1 and TRBJ2-1): KAGVTQTPRYLIKTRGQQVTLSCSPISGHRSVSWYQQTPGQGLQFLFEYFSETQRNKGNFPGRFSGRQFSNSRSEMNVSTLELGDSALYLCASSQALPGDEQFFGPGTRLTVL.

In nucleotides, the CDR3 is TGTGCCAGCAGCCGAACTAGCGGGAGCTCCTACAATGAGCAGTTCTTC. Its protein product is CASSRTSGSSYNEQFF. This sequence joins TRBV11-2 and TRBJ2-1; 11 bases agree with TRBD2. This CDR3 is 16 amino acids long. Germline V lookup: CDR1 SGHAT, CDR2 FQNNGV. V was pared by 5 bases and J by 0 bases, with 3 bases of the junction left unmatched.

The chain employs TRBV5-4 and TRBJ2-7; D gene unclear. CDR3 size: 14 residues. Germline values: CDR1 SGHNT, CDR2 YYREEE (reference sequence). V was shortened by 0 bases and J by 1 base, with 8 bases between the two germline ends. CDR3 amino acids: CASSLGPPSYEQYF. Written as DNA, the CDR3 is TGTGCCAGCAGCTTGGGGCCTCCTTCCTACGAGCAGTACTTC. Full variable domain (remainder filled in from reference TRBV5-4 and TRBJ2-7): ETGVTQSPTHLIKTRGQQVTLRCSSQSGHNTVSWYQQALGQGPQFIFQYYREEENGRGNFPPRFSGLQFPNYSSELNVNALELDDSALYLCASSLGPPSYEQYFGPGTRLTVT.

The chain recombines TRBV19 with TRBJ2-7; TRBD1 might be the D (6 bases). The CDR3 runs 15 residues. CDR1 is LNHDA, CDR2 SQIVND, per germline (reference sequence). The V end was cut by 1 base, the J end by 3 bases, with 13 bases between. As DNA, the CDR3 is TGTGCCAGTAGTATAGGGGGGCAGCTAAACTACGAGCAGTACTTC. It translates to CASSIGGQLNYEQYF.

V usage is TRBV6-5 and J usage is TRBJ2-7; D might be TRBD1 (6 bases). Germline CDR1 MNHEY, CDR2 SVGAGI. V was shortened by 6 bases and J by 3 bases, with 18 bases between the two germline ends. The CDR3 contains 15 residues. The CDR3: CASSPLDRELYEQYF. The CDR3 DNA follows: TGTGCCAGCAGCCCTCTGGACAGAGAACTCTACGAGCAGTACTTC.

The genes are TRBV2 and TRBJ2-3, with D possibly matching TRBD2 (5 bases). The CDR3 spans 16 residues. Germline CDR1 SNHLY, CDR2 FYNNEI. V lost 0 bases, J lost 7 bases, and 17 bases lay in between. The CDR3 nucleotides are TGTGCCAGCAGTGAAGCTGCTAGCTGGGGTGGAAATACGCAGTATTTT. It encodes CASSEAASWGGNTQYF.

The chain has TRBV19 and TRBJ1-2; no firm D call. The ends were cut back, 1 base at V and 4 bases at J, with 7 bases in the middle. The CDR3 runs to 13 residues. Per germline, CDR1 LNHDA and CDR2 SQIVND (reference sequence). In DNA, the CDR3 is TGTGCCAGTAGTATAGGTGGTAGCTATGGCTACACCTTC. Protein product: CASSIGGSYGYTF.

The chain carries TRBV6-5 and TRBJ1-2; weak D call: TRBD1 (5 bases). V lost 4 bases and J 7 bases, leaving 10 bases between the germline ends. The CDR3 runs to 12 residues. In germline, CDR1 is MNHEY, CDR2 SVGAGI. In DNA form, the CDR3 reads TGTGCCAGCAGTTCCGCAGGGAGTGGCTACACCTTC. Protein: CASSSAGSGYTF.

The chain uses TRBV9 and TRBJ2-7; a weak D match, TRBD2 (7 bases). Germline CDR1 SGDLS, CDR2 YYNGEE. The length of the CDR3 is 14 residues. Trimming left V 4 bases short and J 2 bases short, with 13 bases between. CDR3 sequence reads: CASSTGGDTYEQYF. As DNA, the CDR3 is TGTGCCAGCAGCACTGGGGGGGACACCTACGAGCAGTACTTC.

This clone occurred once. This rearrangement joins TRBV9 to TRBJ2-3, with D possibly matching TRBD1 (6 bases). Trimming stripped 0 bases from V and 4 bases from J, with 18 bases between. Germline CDR1 is SGDLS and CDR2 is YYNGEE. There are 17 residues in the CDR3. This CDR3 is CASSVEPDRWSPDTQYF. For the CDR3, the DNA is TGTGCCAGCAGCGTAGAACCAGACAGGTGGAGCCCAGATACGCAGTATTTT.

This chain connects TRBV27 to TRBJ1-1; the D gene is possibly TRBD1 (5 bases). Deletions cut 4 bases from V and 4 bases from J, with 16 bases between. CDR1 and CDR2 (germline): MNHEY, SMNVEV (reference sequence). The CDR3 totals 15 residues. The CDR3 DNA follows: TGTGCCAGCAGTTGGGTCCAGGGCGGTGTCACTGAAGCTTTCTTT. This codes for CASSWVQGGVTEAFF.

V gene TRBV19 combines with J gene TRBJ2-7, with 9 bases that match TRBD1. The CDR3 has 14 amino acids. The germline V gene has CDR1 LNHDA and CDR2 SQIVND (reference sequence). V gave up 5 bases and J gave up 4 bases; unmatched junction bases: 6. The CDR3 region is CASSGGTGKYEQYF. Here the CDR3 DNA reads TGTGCCAGTAGTGGAGGGACAGGGAAGTACGAGCAGTACTTC.

This chain uses TRBV19 with TRBJ2-3; TRBD1 aligns across 8 bases. This CDR3 has 16 amino acids. The V and J ends lost 0 bases and 2 bases, in that order; junction bases with no gene match: 4. The germline V gene has CDR1 LNHDA and CDR2 SQIVND (reference sequence). CDR3 coding DNA: TGTGCCAGTAGTATAGAATCGGGACAGGACACAGATACGCAGTATTTT. This gives the protein CASSIESGQDTDTQYF.

The chain uses TRBV6-1 and TRBJ2-2, with 10 bases lining up with TRBD1. Germline V gene data show CDR1 as MNHNS and CDR2 as SASEGT. The CDR3 is made up of 16 amino acids. V trimming: 3 bases; J trimming: 7 bases; junction bases outside the gene matches: 8. The CDR3 nucleotides read TGTGCCAGCAGTGATCCCGGGACAGGGGCTATCGGGGAGCTGTTTTTT. It codes for CASSDPGTGAIGELFF.

The chain recombines TRBV18 with TRBJ2-5; TRBD1 might be the D (5 bases). The CDR3 runs to 18 residues. Germline lookup yields CDR1 KGHSH and CDR2 LQKENI. Trimming cost V 0 bases and J 5 bases, with 22 bases left between them. The CDR3 sequence is CASSPPAARRSKGETQYF. DNA of the CDR3: TGTGCCAGCTCACCACCGGCGGCAAGACGGTCGAAGGGGGAGACCCAGTACTTC.

The rearrangement uses TRBV9 and TRBJ2-1, with D possibly being TRBD1 or TRBD2 (5 bases each). Trimming stripped 0 bases from V and 7 bases from J, with 11 bases between. Germline V lookup: CDR1 SGDLS, CDR2 YYNGEE. This CDR3 has 14 residues. Here the CDR3 reads CASSVATGGNEQFF. CDR3 DNA sequence: TGTGCCAGCAGCGTAGCTACTGGGGGTAATGAGCAGTTCTTC.